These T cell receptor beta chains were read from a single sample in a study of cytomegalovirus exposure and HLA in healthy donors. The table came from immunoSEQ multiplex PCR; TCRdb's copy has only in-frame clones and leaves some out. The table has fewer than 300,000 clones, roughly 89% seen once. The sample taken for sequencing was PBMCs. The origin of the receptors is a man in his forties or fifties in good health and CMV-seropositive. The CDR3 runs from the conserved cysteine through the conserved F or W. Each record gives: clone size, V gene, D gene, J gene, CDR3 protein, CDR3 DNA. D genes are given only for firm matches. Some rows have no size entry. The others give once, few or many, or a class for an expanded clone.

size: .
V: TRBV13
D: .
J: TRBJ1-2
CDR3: CASSVTGRNGYTF
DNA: TGTGCCAGCAGCGTCACAGGGCGCAATGGCTACACCTTC

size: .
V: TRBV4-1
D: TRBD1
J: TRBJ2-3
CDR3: CASSRTGAGDTQYF
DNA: TGCGCCAGCAGCCGGACAGGGGCTGGAGATACGCAGTATTTT

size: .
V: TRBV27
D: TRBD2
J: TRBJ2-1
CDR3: CASSLLPGTSKDNEQFF
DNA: TGTGCCAGCAGTTTATTACCCGGGACTAGCAAAGACAATGAGCAGTTCTTC

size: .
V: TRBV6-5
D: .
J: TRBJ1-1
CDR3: CASSNRPGVVTEAFF
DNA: TGTGCCAGCAGTAACCGCCCCGGGGTGGTCACTGAAGCTTTCTTT

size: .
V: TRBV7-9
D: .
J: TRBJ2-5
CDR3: CASSLSGNQETQYF
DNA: TGTGCCAGCAGCCTATCAGGGAATCAAGAGACCCAGTACTTC

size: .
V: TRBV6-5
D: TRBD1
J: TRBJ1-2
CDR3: CASREDRFGRFGYTF
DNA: TGTGCCAGCAGGGAGGACAGGTTTGGACGCTTTGGCTACACCTTC

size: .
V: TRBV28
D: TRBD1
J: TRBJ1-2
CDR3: CASREQGYGYTF
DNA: TGTGCCAGCAGGGAACAGGGGTATGGCTACACCTTC

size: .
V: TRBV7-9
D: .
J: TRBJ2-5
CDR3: CASSLGTEETQYF
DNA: TGTGCCAGCAGCTTAGGGACAGAAGAGACCCAGTACTTC

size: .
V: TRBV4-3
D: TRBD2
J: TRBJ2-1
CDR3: CASSQAASGRIEQFF
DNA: TGCGCCAGCAGCCAAGCGGCTAGCGGGAGGATTGAGCAGTTCTTC

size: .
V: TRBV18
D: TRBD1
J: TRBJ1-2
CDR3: CASSGGQGRFGYTF
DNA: TGTGCCAGCTCAGGCGGACAGGGGAGGTTTGGCTACACCTTC

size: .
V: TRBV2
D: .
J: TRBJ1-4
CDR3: CAGRGGPQVPNEKLFF
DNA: TGTGCCGGCAGGGGAGGGCCGCAGGTCCCTAATGAAAAACTGTTTTTT

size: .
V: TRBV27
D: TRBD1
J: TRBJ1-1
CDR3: CASSLGTGGTEAFF
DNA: TGTGCCAGCAGTTTAGGGACAGGGGGCACTGAAGCTTTCTTT

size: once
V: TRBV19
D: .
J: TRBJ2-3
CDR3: CASSIKEGLSTDTQYF
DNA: TGTGCCAGTAGTATTAAGGAGGGACTTAGCACAGATACGCAGTATTTT

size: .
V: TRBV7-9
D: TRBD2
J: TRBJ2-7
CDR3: CASRGTSGPHEQYF
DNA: TGTGCCAGCAGAGGGACTAGCGGTCCCCACGAGCAGTACTTC

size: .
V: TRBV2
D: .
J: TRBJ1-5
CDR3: CASSPRLGQPQHF
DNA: TGTGCCAGCAGTCCACGCCTCGGTCAGCCCCAGCATTTT

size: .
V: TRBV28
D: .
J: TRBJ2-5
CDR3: CASSLFGRETQYF
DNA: TGTGCCAGCAGTTTGTTTGGGAGAGAGACCCAGTACTTC

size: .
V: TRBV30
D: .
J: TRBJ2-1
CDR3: CAWSHDEQFF
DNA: TGTGCCTGGAGTCATGATGAGCAGTTCTTC

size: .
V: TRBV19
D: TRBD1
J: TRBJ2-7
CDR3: CASRSKGQGIYEQYF
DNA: TGTGCCAGTAGATCCAAGGGACAGGGGATATACGAGCAGTACTTC

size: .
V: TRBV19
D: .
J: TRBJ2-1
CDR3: CASSITGSYNEQFF
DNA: TGTGCCAGTAGTATCACAGGGTCCTACAATGAGCAGTTCTTC

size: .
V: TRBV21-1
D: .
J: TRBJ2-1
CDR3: CARTVAGGGNEQFF
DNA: TGTGCCAGGACGGTGGCGGGAGGGGGCAATGAGCAGTTCTTC

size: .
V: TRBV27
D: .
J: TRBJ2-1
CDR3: CASSLAPAHQQPTSSRSSYNEQFF
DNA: TGTGCCAGCAGTCTCGCTCCGGCTCACCAGCAGCCCACCTCTTCGAGGAGCTCCTACAATGAGCAGTTCTTC

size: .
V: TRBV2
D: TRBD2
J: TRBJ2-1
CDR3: CASDRLAGGHEQFF
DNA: TGTGCCAGCGATAGACTAGCGGGAGGGCATGAGCAGTTCTTC

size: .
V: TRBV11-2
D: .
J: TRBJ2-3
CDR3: CASSLDYTDTQYF
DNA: TGTGCCAGCAGCTTAGACTACACAGATACGCAGTATTTT

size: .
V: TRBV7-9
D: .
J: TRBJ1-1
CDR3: CSSSLGGGEAFF
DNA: TGTTCCAGCAGCTTAGGAGGAGGTGAAGCTTTCTTT

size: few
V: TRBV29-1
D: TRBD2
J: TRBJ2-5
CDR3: CSVTSNRETQYF
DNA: TGCAGCGTGACTAGCAATCGAGAGACCCAGTACTTC

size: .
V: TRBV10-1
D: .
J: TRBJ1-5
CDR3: CASNTTQVSYSNQPQHF
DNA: TGCGCCAGCAACACCACCCAGGTGTCCTATAGCAATCAGCCCCAGCATTTT

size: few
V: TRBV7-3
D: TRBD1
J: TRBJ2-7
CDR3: CASRAGTGDYEQYF
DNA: TGTGCCAGCAGGGCCGGGACAGGGGACTACGAGCAGTACTTC

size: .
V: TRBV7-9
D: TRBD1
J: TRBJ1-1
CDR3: CASSPPGGAEAFF
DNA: TGTGCCAGCAGCCCCCCAGGGGGCGCGGAAGCTTTCTTT

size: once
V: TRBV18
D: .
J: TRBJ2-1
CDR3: CASSPSSGANNEQFF
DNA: TGTGCCAGCTCACCGTCGAGCGGAGCTAACAATGAGCAGTTCTTC

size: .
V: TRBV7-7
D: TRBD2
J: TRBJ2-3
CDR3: CASSLAGGTDTQYF
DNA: TGTGCTAGCAGCTTAGCGGGGGGGACAGATACGCAGTATTTT

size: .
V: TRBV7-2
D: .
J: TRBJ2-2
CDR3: CASSLQAGGELFF
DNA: TGTGCCAGCAGCTTACAAGCGGGCGGGGAGCTGTTTTTT

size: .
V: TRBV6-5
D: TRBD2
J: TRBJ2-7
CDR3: CASSYSSGSYEQYF
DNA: TGTGCCAGCAGTTACTCGAGCGGGAGCTACGAGCAGTACTTC